Following are 27 T cell receptor beta chains from one sample sequenced in a study of blood T cell repertoires in COVID-19 (dated by TCRdb to the early 2020s). Library prep was done by the immunoSEQ multiplex PCR assay. The table comes from immuneACCESS by way of TCRdb, which keeps in-frame sequences with V and J called. Part of the clones is missing from these tables; in studies checked, under half for an unresolved V gene and the rest for unknown reasons. The sample table records approximately 160,000 clones; around nine tenths of these occur just once. Jointly, the top ten make up around 0.63% of the sample. The sample was peripheral blood. The receptor set was obtained from a man in his 60s with COVID-19, enrolled during active disease.

This clone was counted many times. The chain is built from TRBV2 and TRBJ2-7; TRBD1 aligns across 9 bases. Germline CDR1 reads SNHLY; CDR2 reads FYNNEI. V lost 8 bases, J lost 3 bases, and 5 bases stayed unmatched. This CDR3 contains 13 residues. CDR3 sequence reads: CASRQGVGYEQYF. DNA of the CDR3: TGTGCCAGCCGACAGGGGGTTGGCTACGAGCAGTACTTC.

This clone was counted a single time. Other DNA sequences in this sample translate to the same CDR3. The chain links TRBV4-3 to TRBJ1-2; D not certain. V was cut by 1 base and J by 6 bases, with 6 bases left in between. This CDR3 has 12 residues. CDR1 LGHNA and CDR2 YSLEER come from the germline V gene. The CDR3 spells CASSQASHGYTF. The CDR3 nucleotides are TGCGCCAGCAGCCAAGCCAGTCATGGCTACACCTTC.

CDR3 in DNA: TGTGCCAGCAGCTTAGTGGGGGGGCGAGAGACCCAGTACTTC. Its translation is CASSLVGGRETQYF. The V gene is TRBV7-9, the J gene TRBJ2-5; D may be TRBD2 (7 bases). CDR1 and CDR2 (germline): SEHNR, FQNEAQ (reference sequence). The CDR3 extends over 14 amino acids. V was pared by 1 base and J by 4 bases, with 10 bases between.

The chain recombines TRBV19 with TRBJ1-2, with a weak D call TRBD1 (5 bases). Germline CDR1 is LNHDA and CDR2 is SQIVND (reference sequence). V was pared by 3 bases and J by 4 bases, with 18 bases between. The CDR3 has 16 residues. The CDR3 sequence: CASSIIPPVQGYGYTF. The CDR3 region has the DNA TGTGCCAGTAGTATTATCCCCCCCGTCCAGGGCTATGGCTACACCTTC.

For this clone: At one end the junction does not follow the germline gene, possibly because of a read error. V usage is TRBV6-2 or TRBV6-3 and J usage is TRBJ1-1, with a weak D call TRBD1 (6 bases). Germline CDR1 and CDR2: MNHEY and SVGEGT. The CDR3 sequence is 14 residues long. The CDR3 nucleotides are TGTGCCAGCACTTACCGGACAGTGAACACTGAAGCTTTCTTT. Its translation is CASTYRTVNTEAFF.

J is TRBJ1-5 and V is TRBV7-2; D perhaps matches TRBD1 (6 bases). Trimming took 3 bases from V and 6 from J, leaving 15 bases between them. From germline, CDR1 is SGHTA and CDR2 FQGNSA. This CDR3 is built from 15 residues. The CDR3 region has the DNA TGTGCCAGCAGCTTGGACGGGGGGGCAGGTCAGCCCCAGCATTTT. Amino acid sequence: CASSLDGGAGQPQHF.

The rearrangement links TRBV19 to TRBJ1-4; TRBD1 matches 7 bases. The CDR3 runs 17 residues. With 6 bases clipped from V and 0 bases from J, the junction kept 10 bases outside the gene matches. The germline gives CDR1 LNHDA, CDR2 SQIVND (reference sequence). CDR3 residues: CASSNDRDIATNEKLFF. As DNA, the CDR3 is TGTGCCAGTAGCAACGACAGGGATATTGCAACTAATGAAAAACTGTTTTTT.

For this clone: Other DNA variants within this sample encode the same CDR3. The rearrangement links TRBV7-9 to TRBJ1-1; D ambiguous. The V gene lost 1 base and the J gene lost 2 bases, with 8 bases spanning the gap. The CDR3 totals 14 residues. CDR1 and CDR2 from the germline V gene are SEHNR and FQNEAQ (reference sequence). CDR3 nucleotides: TGTGCCAGCAGCTTAGGTCAACTTAACACTGAAGCTTTCTTT. Protein product: CASSLGQLNTEAFF. The variable domain in full, with the rest retrieved from reference TRBV7-9 and TRBJ1-1, is DTGVSQNPRHKITKRGQNVTFRCDPISEHNRLYWYRQTLGQGPEFLTYFQNEAQLEKSRLLSDRFSAERPKGSFSTLEIQRTEQGDSAMYLCASSLGQLNTEAFFGQGTRLTVV.

The chain recombines TRBV27 with TRBJ1-1; D is possibly TRBD1 (5 bases). CDR3 size: 14 residues. Germline-derived CDR1 and CDR2 are MNHEY and SMNVEV (reference sequence). Trimming took 3 bases from V and 4 from J, leaving 12 bases between them. The CDR3 reads CASSFQGSGTEAFF. In DNA form, the CDR3 reads TGTGCCAGCAGTTTCCAGGGATCGGGCACTGAAGCTTTCTTT.

The genes are TRBV7-9 and TRBJ1-5; D is possibly TRBD1 (6 bases). V lost 5 bases and J lost 5, with 13 bases in between. The germline CDR1 and CDR2 sequences are SEHNR and FQNEAQ (reference sequence). This CDR3 has 14 residues. The CDR3 loop is CASSLLGGDQPQHF. For the CDR3, the DNA is TGTGCCAGCAGCCTACTTGGGGGCGATCAGCCCCAGCATTTT.

The chain combines TRBV28 with TRBJ1-5; D may be TRBD1 (6 bases). This CDR3 comprises 13 residues. V was pared by 3 bases and J by 6 bases, with 9 bases between. The germline CDR1 and CDR2 sequences are MDHEN and SYDVKM. CDR3 amino acids: CASSFGQTQPQHF. In nucleotides, the CDR3 is TGTGCCAGCAGTTTTGGACAGACTCAGCCCCAGCATTTT.

The V gene is TRBV11-3, the J gene TRBJ2-3; 8 positions match TRBD2. The germline V gene encodes CDR1 SGHNT and CDR2 YENEEA. The V gene end was trimmed by 3 bases and the J gene end by 0 bases; junction bases not matched to a gene: 2. The length of the CDR3 is 15 residues. The CDR3 sequence is CASSFSGASTDTQYF. Here the CDR3 DNA reads TGTGCCAGCAGCTTTAGCGGGGCGAGCACAGATACGCAGTATTTT.

The chain recombines TRBV24-1 with TRBJ1-3; 8 positions match TRBD1. The junction had 5 bases not matched to a gene; V was cut back by 4 bases and J by 7 bases. Per the germline V gene, CDR1 is KGHDR and CDR2 is SFDVKD. This CDR3 comprises 14 residues. Written as DNA, the CDR3 is TGTGCCACCAGTGACCCGGACAGGGCCAACACCATATATTTT. Its protein is CATSDPDRANTIYF.

V is TRBV27 and J is TRBJ1-4; 7 bases agree with TRBD1. Per germline, CDR1 MNHEY and CDR2 SMNVEV (reference sequence). The V and J ends lost 4 bases and 4 bases, in that order; junction bases with no gene match: 24. The CDR3 loop spans 21 amino acids. CDR3 loop: CASSSRQGAQRPLTFNEKLFF. The CDR3 DNA is TGTGCCAGCAGTTCTAGACAGGGAGCCCAACGGCCCCTCACTTTTAATGAAAAACTGTTTTTT.

The chain has TRBV7-2 and TRBJ1-2, with TRBD1 matching 7 bases. Germline CDR1 reads SGHTA; CDR2 reads FQGNSA. After removal of 1 base from V and 3 bases from J, the junction contained 5 bases not matched to a gene. The CDR3 length is 15 residues. This CDR3 reads CASSLEPGQYYGYTF. The CDR3 DNA reads TGTGCCAGCAGCTTAGAACCGGGACAGTACTATGGCTACACCTTC.

This clone was picked up a small number of times. The gene calls are TRBV11-3 and TRBJ1-6, with D unresolved. Germline V gene lookup returns CDR1 SGHNT and CDR2 YENEEA. V gave up 1 base and J gave up 10 bases, with 8 bases separating them. This CDR3 region has 13 residues. DNA of the CDR3: TGTGCCAGCAGCTTAGGGACTCAATCACCCCTCCACTTT. It codes for CASSLGTQSPLHF.

This chain connects TRBV5-6 to TRBJ2-7, with D tentatively TRBD1 (6 bases). The ends were cut back, 9 bases at V and 4 bases at J, with 14 bases in the middle. The germline V gene has CDR1 SGHDT and CDR2 YYEEEE. The CDR3 extends over 12 amino acids. The CDR3 loop is CATTLQGYEQYF. DNA of the CDR3: TGTGCCACCACACTCCAGGGGTACGAGCAGTACTTC.

The V and J genes are TRBV29-1 and TRBJ1-2, with 11 bases identical to TRBD1. Germline loops: CDR1 SQVTM, CDR2 ANQGSEA. Trimming took 1 base from V and 8 from J; bases not matched to a gene: 6. The CDR3 runs to 14 residues. The CDR3 nucleotides are TGCAGCGTTGAAGCCCCGGGACAGGGGGACGGCTACACCTTC. Residues: CSVEAPGQGDGYTF.

The CDR3 here is CASSFLTGPTDTQYF. For the CDR3, the DNA is TGTGCCAGCAGTTTCTTGACAGGACCCACAGATACGCAGTATTTT. The rearrangement uses TRBV6-2 or TRBV6-3 and TRBJ2-3; TRBD1 might be the D (6 bases). Germline CDR1 MNHEY, CDR2 SVGEGT. The length of the CDR3 is 15 residues. Deletions cut 4 bases from V and 2 bases from J, with 13 bases between.

This clone has just one count. This chain links TRBV19 with TRBJ1-4; TRBD1 aligns across 8 bases. The V and J ends lost 4 bases and 4 bases, in that order; junction bases with no gene match: 8. The CDR3 loop spans 16 amino acids. CDR1 is LNHDA and CDR2 is SQIVND in the germline V gene (reference sequence). The CDR3, as DNA: TGTGCCAGTAGTAAGTCGACAGGGGCCTTTAATGAAAAACTGTTTTTT. Protein sequence: CASSKSTGAFNEKLFF.

This rearrangement joins TRBV5-1 to TRBJ1-2, with TRBD1 matching over 9 bases. Germline-derived CDR1 and CDR2 are SGHRS and YFSETQ. The CDR3 has 17 amino acids. V was clipped by 1 base and J by 0 bases; unmatched bases: 7. The CDR3 bases are TGCGCCAGCAGCTTGACCGGGACAGGGACCTCTAACTATGGCTACACCTTC. Its protein is CASSLTGTGTSNYGYTF.

This clone has only a few counts. V and J are TRBV7-2 and TRBJ2-7; D may be TRBD1 (6 bases). This CDR3 comprises 15 residues. CDR1 and CDR2 from the germline V gene are SGHTA and FQGNSA. Between the trimmed V and J ends, which lost 2 bases and 3 bases, there was a span of 14 bases. CDR3 bases: TGTGCCAGCAGCTTACAGTCTACAGGGAGCTACGAGCAGTACTTC. This translates into CASSLQSTGSYEQYF. Looking up the rest from reference TRBV7-2 and TRBJ2-7 gives the full variable domain: GAGVSQSPSNKVTEKGKDVELRCDPISGHTALYWYRQSLGQGLEFLIYFQGNSAPDKSGLPSDRFSAERTGGSVSTLTIQRTQQEDSAVYLCASSLQSTGSYEQYFGPGTRLTVT.

The V call is TRBV7-2, the J call TRBJ2-1, with TRBD2 as a possible D gene (6 bases). CDR1 and CDR2 from the germline V gene are SGHTA and FQGNSA. Trimming removed 0 bases at V and 0 bases at J, with 15 bases between. There are 18 residues in the CDR3. This CDR3 is CASSLAGGGTSSYNEQFF. CDR3 DNA: TGTGCCAGCAGCTTAGCGGGTGGCGGGACGAGCTCCTACAATGAGCAGTTCTTC.

Only a few counts were recorded for this clone. The rearrangement joins TRBV4-3 to TRBJ2-7; D is perhaps TRBD1 (5 bases). Deletions cut 0 bases from V and 7 bases from J, with 13 bases between. Germline V gene data show CDR1 as LGHNA and CDR2 as YSLEER. The CDR3 is 14 amino acids. The CDR3 reads CASSQEGQGGEQYF. In DNA, the CDR3 is TGCGCCAGCAGCCAAGAAGGTCAGGGTGGGGAGCAGTACTTC.

This chain joins TRBV7-9 and TRBJ1-1; a weak D match, TRBD1 (6 bases). Germline V CDR1 and CDR2: SEHNR, FQNEAQ (reference sequence). With 3 bases removed from V and 0 bases from J, the gap between germline ends came to 14 bases. The CDR3 length is 16 residues. CDR3 DNA: TGTGCCAGCAGCTTCTACACAGGGACCCTGAACACTGAAGCTTTCTTT. It translates to CASSFYTGTLNTEAFF. Full variable domain (remainder filled in from reference TRBV7-9 and TRBJ1-1): DTGVSQNPRHKITKRGQNVTFRCDPISEHNRLYWYRQTLGQGPEFLTYFQNEAQLEKSRLLSDRFSAERPKGSFSTLEIQRTEQGDSAMYLCASSFYTGTLNTEAFFGQGTRLTVV.

V and J are TRBV7-9 and TRBJ1-4; D is unresolved. The CDR3 has 15 amino acids. CDR1 and CDR2 (germline): SEHNR, FQNEAQ (reference sequence). V was shortened by 5 bases and J by 4 bases, with 14 bases between the two germline ends. The CDR3 nucleotides read TGTGCCAGCAGCGGTAACAGTGGATATAATGAAAAACTGTTTTTT. Its protein product is CASSGNSGYNEKLFF. The variable domain in full, with the rest retrieved from reference TRBV7-9 and TRBJ1-4, is DTGVSQNPRHKITKRGQNVTFRCDPISEHNRLYWYRQTLGQGPEFLTYFQNEAQLEKSRLLSDRFSAERPKGSFSTLEIQRTEQGDSAMYLCASSGNSGYNEKLFFGSGTQLSVL.

This chain links TRBV11-2 with TRBJ2-7; 8 bases are a match to TRBD1. Trimming took 3 bases from V and 7 from J; bases not matched to a gene: 8. There are 14 residues in the CDR3. The germline CDR1 and CDR2 sequences are SGHAT and FQNNGV. The CDR3 reads CASSLFQGAREQYF. CDR3 in DNA: TGTGCCAGCAGCTTGTTTCAGGGGGCGCGGGAGCAGTACTTC.